This TCR beta chain comes out of a study of T cell responses to AZD1222 COVID-19 vaccine. Trimming shortened V by 6 bases and J by 0 bases, and 15 bases separated the two germline ends. The CDR3 sequence is 16 residues long. The germline V gene has CDR1 SGHDN and CDR2 FVKESK. Only in-frame clones appear in the TCRdb table, and some are missing; sequencing was by immunoSEQ multiplex PCR. The data hold about 140,000 clones, with about 89% observed a single time. Points on this clone: The antigen is unknown.

Study outcomes and limitations: Two AZD1222 doses significantly raised spike-specific TCR breadth and depth over controls. Mostly white British, mostly female donors; authors suggested clonal diversity may be underestimated. Spike was spanned by vaccine-associated CD4 TCRs, with dominance at 160-218 and 743-854. Repertoire samples came only from after the peak T cell response.

This receptor was identified in an adult who received the MenACWY meningococcal vaccine as a control. The source was peripheral blood, collected 28 days after the second dose of the MenACWY control vaccine. This chain joins TRBV14 and TRBJ1-3; D remains unclear. The CDR3 sequence: CASSLRLETSGNTIYF. CDR3 sequence (DNA): TGTGCCAGCAGTCTCAGGCTGGAGACCTCTGGAAACACCATATATTTT.